Listed here are 21 T cell receptor beta chains from one sample, sequenced in a study of T cell responses to AZD1222 COVID-19 vaccine. Profiling relied on immunoSEQ multiplex PCR, and the TCRdb table lists in-frame clones only, not all of them. Altogether tens of thousands of clones are present, around 90% being singletons, with the ten largest covering 2.5% to 3%. The source material was peripheral blood, sampled 28 days after the second AZD1222 dose. These receptor sequences come from an adult who received the AZD1222 COVID-19 vaccine.

The chain has TRBV7-9 and TRBJ2-2; 10 nucleotides agree with TRBD1. The CDR3 extends over 15 amino acids. The ends lost 5 bases at V and 7 bases at J; junction bases unmatched: 7. The V gene's germline CDR1 is SEHNR and CDR2 FQNEAQ (reference sequence). The CDR3 bases are TGTGCCAGCAGCCCGAGGGACAGGGGATTCGGGGAGCTGTTTTTT. The encoded protein is CASSPRDRGFGELFF.

This sequence joins TRBV6-1 and TRBJ2-5; D call uncertain. Germline V gene sequence: CDR1 MNHNS, CDR2 SASEGT. Trimming took off 3 bases at V and 4 bases at J, with 6 bases between the two ends. This CDR3 spans 12 amino acids. In DNA, the CDR3 is TGTGCCAGCAGTGAGGTCAGAGAGACCCAGTACTTC. This codes for CASSEVRETQYF.

This clone was seen a handful of times. The J gene is TRBJ1-1, the V gene TRBV28; D uncertain. V was shortened by 6 bases and J by 2 bases, with 7 bases between the two germline ends. From germline, CDR1 is MDHEN and CDR2 SYDVKM. The CDR3 loop spans 12 amino acids. In nucleotides, the CDR3 is TGTGCCAGCAGGTTAACTAACACTGAAGCTTTCTTT. Translation: CASRLTNTEAFF.

This clone was recorded only once. This chain joins TRBV19 and TRBJ1-6; D ambiguous. CDR3 length equals 16 residues. V was clipped by 3 bases and J by 8 bases, with 17 bases between them. CDR1 LNHDA and CDR2 SQIVND come from the germline V gene (reference sequence). The CDR3 coding sequence is TGTGCCAGTAGTATGCCGAGACTGAGGTTAGATTCACCCCTCCACTTT. Translating gives CASSMPRLRLDSPLHF.

The chain recombines TRBV21-1 with TRBJ2-4; TRBD2 reflects the table's D call only, with no check against the DNA. TRBV21-1 is a pseudogene. This CDR3 comprises 17 residues. The DNA of the CDR3 is TGTGCCAGCAGCAAAGCTAGCGGGGGGCTGGCCAAAAACATTCAGTACTTC. Amino acid sequence: CASSKASGGLAKNIQYF.

This rearrangement joins TRBV10-2 to TRBJ1-1; D is uncertain. CDR1 and CDR2 (germline): WSHSY, SAAADI. This CDR3 region has 13 residues. Trimming took off 4 bases at V and 1 base at J, with 7 bases between the two ends. The CDR3 spells CASSVQANTEAFF. CDR3 DNA sequence: TGCGCCAGCAGTGTTCAAGCGAACACTGAAGCTTTCTTT.

The rearrangement uses TRBV19 and TRBJ1-5, with D unresolved. The V gene's germline CDR1 is LNHDA and CDR2 SQIVND (reference sequence). With 1 base removed from V and 0 bases from J, the gap between germline ends came to 13 bases. CDR3 length: 17 residues. CDR3 nucleotide sequence: TGTGCCAGTAGTATAGGGACGAATCTGAATAGCAATCAGCCCCAGCATTTT. This sequence encodes CASSIGTNLNSNQPQHF. The variable domain in full, with the rest retrieved from reference TRBV19 and TRBJ1-5, is DGGITQSPKYLFRKEGQNVTLSCEQNLNHDAMYWYRQDPGQGLRLIYYSQIVNDFQKGDIAEGYSVSREKKESFPLTVTSAQKNPTAFYLCASSIGTNLNSNQPQHFGDGTRLSIL.

This rearrangement joins TRBV2 to TRBJ2-7; D may correspond to TRBD1 or TRBD2 (6 bases each). Per the germline V gene, CDR1 is SNHLY and CDR2 is FYNNEI. Trimming left V 7 bases short and J 6 bases short, with 10 bases between. The CDR3 is 11 residues long. The CDR3 nucleotides are TGTGCCAGCACGGGGGCCCTCGAGCAGTACTTC. Translating gives CASTGALEQYF.

The rearrangement links TRBV7-9 to TRBJ1-1; possibly TRBD1 for D (6 bases). CDR3 length equals 14 residues. V lost 4 bases and J lost 2, with 11 bases in between. Germline values: CDR1 SEHNR, CDR2 FQNEAQ (reference sequence). CDR3 protein: CASSSTGSNTEAFF. The CDR3 region has the DNA TGTGCCAGCAGCTCAACAGGGTCTAACACTGAAGCTTTCTTT. Based on the CDR3 plus reference TRBV7-9 and TRBJ1-1, the full variable domain is DTGVSQNPRHKITKRGQNVTFRCDPISEHNRLYWYRQTLGQGPEFLTYFQNEAQLEKSRLLSDRFSAERPKGSFSTLEIQRTEQGDSAMYLCASSSTGSNTEAFFGQGTRLTVV.

The gene calls are TRBV5-6 and TRBJ2-3, with D possibly TRBD2 on 6 matching bases. Germline V gives CDR1 SGHDT, CDR2 YYEEEE. The CDR3 length is 15 residues. Trimming shortened V by 6 bases and J by 5 bases, and 19 bases separated the two germline ends. CDR3 sequence: CASTSFMRGRDTQYF. The DNA of the CDR3 is TGTGCCAGCACCTCTTTTATGCGGGGAAGAGATACGCAGTATTTT. Looking up the rest from reference TRBV5-6 and TRBJ2-3 gives the full variable domain: DAGVTQSPTHLIKTRGQQVTLRCSPKSGHDTVSWYQQALGQGPQFIFQYYEEEERQRGNFPDRFSGHQFPNYSSELNVNALLLGDSALYLCASTSFMRGRDTQYFGPGTRLTVL.

V and J are TRBV11-2 and TRBJ1-1; the match to TRBD1 covers 9 bases. J was trimmed by 3 bases and V by 6 bases; bases with no gene match: 5. The CDR3 is made up of 14 amino acids. Germline V CDR1 and CDR2: SGHAT, FQNNGV. The CDR3 bases are TGTGCCAGCAGGAAAGGGACAGGGCACACTGAAGCTTTCTTT. This codes for CASRKGTGHTEAFF.

This clone has just one count. This sequence joins TRBV18 and TRBJ2-7; 15 bases fit TRBD2. CDR3 size: 17 residues. The V gene's germline CDR1 is KGHSH and CDR2 LQKENI. Unmatched junction bases numbered 6, after V lost 6 bases and J lost 0 bases. CDR3 nucleotides: TGTGCCAGCTCCCTTGGGACTAGCGGGGGGAGCTCCTACGAGCAGTACTTC. This encodes CASSLGTSGGSSYEQYF.

The chain combines TRBV27 with TRBJ2-7; weak D call: TRBD2 (7 bases). Germline CDR1 is MNHEY and CDR2 is SMNVEV (reference sequence). The length of the CDR3 is 12 residues. CDR3 nucleotide sequence: TGTGGGGGGGGCGTCTTCTCCTACGAGCAGTACTTC. Protein: CGGGVFSYEQYF.

This CDR3 is CASSYGGQNNEKLFF. Written as DNA, the CDR3 is TGTGCCAGCAGTTACGGGGGACAGAATAATGAAAAACTGTTTTTT. This sequence joins TRBV6-5 and TRBJ1-4; 7 bases are shared with TRBD1. The germline V gene has CDR1 MNHEY and CDR2 SVGAGI. After removal of 2 bases from V and 4 bases from J, the junction contained 4 bases not matched to a gene. The CDR3 contains 15 residues.

This clone was seen a few times. Written as DNA, the CDR3 is TGTGCCATCAGGGGGACAGGGAAGGAACCAAACGAGCAGTTCTTC. It encodes CAIRGTGKEPNEQFF. J is TRBJ2-1 and V is TRBV10-3, with 9 nucleotides matching TRBD1. Germline V gene lookup returns CDR1 ENHRY and CDR2 SYGVKD. V shed 6 bases and J 10 bases; nucleotides not matched to a gene: 13. This CDR3 contains 15 residues.

The rearrangement uses TRBV20-1 and TRBJ2-1; the D call may be TRBD1 or TRBD2 (5 bases each). Trimming pared 3 bases from V and 13 bases from J, leaving 16 bases between. This CDR3 is 12 amino acids long. Germline CDR1 and CDR2: DFQATT and SNEGSKA (reference sequence). The CDR3 loop reads CSASWAERGQFF. CDR3 bases: TGCAGTGCTAGTTGGGCGGAGAGGGGCCAGTTCTTC.

V and J are TRBV2 and TRBJ2-2, with D maybe TRBD2 (6 bases). CDR1 and CDR2 (germline): SNHLY, FYNNEI. The CDR3 is 15 amino acids. V was cut by 4 bases and J by 5 bases, with 14 bases left in between. The CDR3 coding sequence is TGTGCCAGCAGTGGGGACTCCCCATGGACCGGGGAGCTGTTTTTT. Residues: CASSGDSPWTGELFF.

The rearrangement joins TRBV7-2 to TRBJ2-7; D is possibly TRBD2 (7 bases). Germline loops: CDR1 SGHTA, CDR2 FQGNSA. CDR3 length: 14 residues. The ends were cut back, 2 bases at V and 2 bases at J, with 10 bases in the middle. The CDR3 sequence is CASSLWEGAYEQYF. CDR3 nucleotide sequence: TGTGCCAGCAGCTTATGGGAGGGGGCCTACGAGCAGTACTTC.

The chain links TRBV19 to TRBJ1-2; D is perhaps TRBD1 (6 bases). The CDR3 has 13 amino acids. Trimming took 3 bases from V and 7 from J, leaving 12 bases between them. CDR1 and CDR2 from the germline V gene are LNHDA and SQIVND (reference sequence). The CDR3 region is CASSMDRLGGYTF. CDR3 nucleotides: TGTGCCAGTAGTATGGACAGACTCGGTGGCTACACCTTC.

V is TRBV7-2 and J is TRBJ1-3; possible D gene TRBD1, 6 bases. This CDR3 spans 15 amino acids. V lost 5 bases to trimming and J lost 4 bases, with 15 bases between them. Germline lookup yields CDR1 SGHTA and CDR2 FQGNSA. The CDR3 region is CASSAQGFTGNTIYF. As DNA, the CDR3 is TGTGCCAGCAGCGCACAGGGATTTACGGGAAACACCATATATTTT.

J is TRBJ2-1 and V is TRBV5-1; TRBD1 matches 9 bases. Germline CDR1 SGHRS, CDR2 YFSETQ. The CDR3 runs to 13 residues. With V trimmed by 4 bases and J by 9 bases, 5 bases remained unmatched. The CDR3 bases are TGCGCCAGCAGCCCGGGACAGGGCGGTGAGCAGTTCTTC. It codes for CASSPGQGGEQFF.